Each of the 8 T cell receptor beta chains below was sequenced from the same sample in a study of blood T cell repertoires in COVID-19. Data came from immunoSEQ multiplex PCR; TCRdb stores just in-frame clones and leaves some out. The data contain 250,000 or so clones, roughly 89% of them singletons. Sequenced input: peripheral blood. These TCRs come from a woman aged 60-70 years with COVID-19, enrolled during active disease.

The V gene is TRBV5-8, the J gene TRBJ2-5; D is perhaps TRBD2 (7 bases). The CDR3 extends over 16 amino acids. Germline CDR1 SGHTS, CDR2 YDEGEE. V shed 6 bases and J shed 1 base, with 19 bases lying between them. CDR3 coding DNA: TGTGCCAGCATTCCGCGGGGGACACCGATCCAAGAGACCCAGTACTTC. Its protein product is CASIPRGTPIQETQYF.

The V call is TRBV2, the J call TRBJ2-5, with 7 bases lining up with TRBD2. This CDR3 is 14 amino acids long. J was trimmed by 4 bases and V by 7 bases; bases with no gene match: 9. CDR1 SNHLY and CDR2 FYNNEI come from the germline V gene. CDR3 loop: CASKRTGRGETQYF. The CDR3 coding sequence is TGTGCCAGCAAGAGAACGGGGAGGGGAGAGACCCAGTACTTC.

This sequence joins TRBV19 and TRBJ2-3; 7 bases fit TRBD2. After removal of 3 bases from V and 4 bases from J, the junction contained 4 bases not matched to a gene. Germline CDR1 reads LNHDA; CDR2 reads SQIVND (reference sequence). CDR3 length: 14 residues. This CDR3 reads CASSMGLAADTQYF. The CDR3, as DNA: TGTGCCAGTAGTATGGGGCTAGCGGCAGATACGCAGTATTTT.

This clone was recorded only once. The chain links TRBV5-1 to TRBJ2-6; possible D gene TRBD2, 7 bases. With 3 bases removed from V and 1 base from J, the gap between germline ends came to 17 bases. Germline lookup yields CDR1 SGHRS and CDR2 YFSETQ. This CDR3 region has 18 residues. CDR3 sequence: CASSYEAGGLSGANVLTF. CDR3 nucleotide sequence: TGCGCCAGCAGCTACGAGGCCGGGGGGCTGTCTGGGGCCAACGTCCTGACTTTC. Based on the CDR3 plus reference TRBV5-1 and TRBJ2-6, the full variable domain is KAGVTQTPRYLIKTRGQQVTLSCSPISGHRSVSWYQQTPGQGLQFLFEYFSETQRNKGNFPGRFSGRQFSNSRSEMNVSTLELGDSALYLCASSYEAGGLSGANVLTFGAGSRLTVL.

The chain carries TRBV29-1 and TRBJ2-7; D not resolved. The V gene lost 4 bases and the J gene lost 0 bases, with 4 bases spanning the gap. The CDR3 has 11 residues. Germline V gene sequence: CDR1 SQVTM, CDR2 ANQGSEA. CDR3 bases: TGCAGCGTTGTCATCTCCTACGAGCAGTACTTC. This encodes CSVVISYEQYF.

The chain couples TRBV18 to TRBJ2-6; D perhaps matches TRBD1 (5 bases). Trimming took 3 bases from V and 0 from J, leaving 12 bases between them. Germline V gene lookup returns CDR1 KGHSH and CDR2 LQKENI. The CDR3 loop spans 17 amino acids. The CDR3 loop reads CASSPYGDSSGANVLTF. CDR3 coding DNA: TGTGCCAGCTCACCTTATGGTGACAGCTCTGGGGCCAACGTCCTGACTTTC. The whole variable domain, remainder taken from reference TRBV18 and TRBJ2-6, is NAGVMQNPRHLVRRRGQEARLRCSPMKGHSHVYWYRQLPEEGLKFMVYLQKENIIDESGMPKERFSAEFPKEGPSILRIQQVVRGDSAAYFCASSPYGDSSGANVLTFGAGSRLTVL.

The rearrangement joins TRBV6-5 to TRBJ1-1, with 8 nucleotides matching TRBD1. The length of the CDR3 is 14 residues. Germline V gene data show CDR1 as MNHEY and CDR2 as SVGAGI. The J segment lost 6 bases and the V segment lost 6 bases, leaving 9 bases of the junction unmatched. CDR3 nucleotide sequence: TGTGCCAGCAGGCAGGGGGCTGGACCCGCTGAAGCTTTCTTT. Its protein is CASRQGAGPAEAFF.

The rearrangement uses TRBV27 and TRBJ1-1; 10 bases align to TRBD1. The CDR3 totals 16 residues. Germline loops: CDR1 MNHEY, CDR2 SMNVEV (reference sequence). With 6 bases clipped from V and 6 bases from J, the junction kept 13 bases outside the gene matches. As DNA, the CDR3 is TGTGCCAGCAGCCGCGCCCCCGGGACAGGGGAGCCTGAAGCTTTCTTT. Translated, it gives CASSRAPGTGEPEAFF.